The 30 T cell receptor beta chains presented below share a single source sample, sequenced in a study of cytomegalovirus exposure and HLA in healthy donors. It was with 60 Vbeta and 13 Jbeta primers that the PCR ran. Method: immunoSEQ multiplex PCR; TCRdb's copy keeps in-frame clones and lacks some. Seen here are about 87,000 clones, 74% observed once, and the top ten hold around 22%. Sequenced: PBMCs. These receptors were taken from a man aged 25 to 40 in good health and CMV-seropositive.

The rearrangement uses TRBV29-1 and TRBJ2-3; 9 bases align to TRBD1. CDR3 length equals 14 residues. Trimming took 4 bases from V and 1 from J; bases not matched to a gene: 3. CDR1 is SQVTM and CDR2 is ANQGSEA in the germline V gene. CDR3 residues: CSVVGQGGTDTQYF. DNA of the CDR3: TGCAGCGTTGTGGGACAGGGAGGCACAGATACGCAGTATTTT.

Notes on this clone: In the same sample, other DNA sequences code for this CDR3. The CDR3 loop reads CAWSVQGETQYF. CDR3 DNA: TGTGCCTGGAGTGTACAGGGAGAGACCCAGTACTTC. The J gene is TRBJ2-5, the V gene TRBV30, with D maybe TRBD1 (6 bases). CDR3 length: 12 residues. CDR1 and CDR2 from the germline V gene are GTSNPN and SVGIG (reference sequence). V was shortened by 0 bases and J by 4 bases, with 6 bases between the two germline ends.

V usage is TRBV7-2 and J usage is TRBJ2-7, with D possibly matching TRBD2 (5 bases). CDR3 length equals 14 residues. CDR1 SGHTA and CDR2 FQGNSA come from the germline V gene. Trimming stripped 5 bases from V and 2 bases from J, with 13 bases between. The CDR3 region is CASSRWTGTYEQYF. In DNA form, the CDR3 reads TGTGCCAGCAGCCGATGGACGGGGACCTACGAGCAGTACTTC.

This chain connects TRBV6-1 to TRBJ2-3, with D possibly being TRBD2 (5 bases). The CDR3 consists of 12 residues. The germline V gene has CDR1 MNHNS and CDR2 SASEGT. V was cut by 1 base and J by 6 bases, with 5 bases left in between. The CDR3 DNA follows: TGTGCCAGCAGTGAAGGAGGGGATACGCAGTATTTT. This encodes CASSEGGDTQYF.

The chain combines TRBV5-1 with TRBJ1-2; 8 positions match TRBD1. The length of the CDR3 is 14 residues. Trimming cost V 7 bases and J 11 bases; bases outside gene matches: 16. Looked up from germline, CDR1 is SGHRS and CDR2 is YFSETQ. The CDR3 nucleotides are TGCGCCAGCTCTCAACCGGGACAGGACACCTGTTACACCTTC. It codes for CASSQPGQDTCYTF.

V usage is TRBV5-6 and J usage is TRBJ2-5; TRBD2 might be the D (6 bases). This CDR3 contains 15 residues. CDR1 and CDR2 from the germline V gene are SGHDT and YYEEEE. V was cut by 1 base and J by 3 bases, with 13 bases left in between. The CDR3 sequence: CASSLSWGDEETQYF. CDR3 nucleotides: TGTGCCAGCAGCTTGTCTTGGGGGGACGAAGAGACCCAGTACTTC.

V is TRBV9 and J is TRBJ1-2; 7 nucleotides match TRBD1. The germline V gene has CDR1 SGDLS and CDR2 YYNGEE. There are 13 residues in the CDR3. V shed 0 bases and J 8 bases; nucleotides not matched to a gene: 4. The CDR3 bases are TGTGCCAGCAGCGTAGAGGGGGCGCAAGGCTACACCTTC. Translating it yields CASSVEGAQGYTF.

This chain links TRBV5-4 with TRBJ2-7, with D hard to call. CDR1 and CDR2 (germline): SGHNT, YYREEE (reference sequence). The germline V and J ends were trimmed by 3 bases and 1 base, with 8 bases remaining between them. The CDR3 contains 13 residues. The CDR3 reads CASSSQESYEQYF. DNA of the CDR3: TGTGCCAGCAGCTCCCAAGAGTCCTACGAGCAGTACTTC. Together with reference TRBV5-4 and TRBJ2-7, the CDR3 gives the full variable domain: ETGVTQSPTHLIKTRGQQVTLRCSSQSGHNTVSWYQQALGQGPQFIFQYYREEENGRGNFPPRFSGLQFPNYSSELNVNALELDDSALYLCASSSQESYEQYFGPGTRLTVT.

The rearrangement links TRBV2 to TRBJ1-5; D unclear. The germline V gene has CDR1 SNHLY and CDR2 FYNNEI. V was clipped by 6 bases and J by 8 bases, with 14 bases between them. This CDR3 region has 13 residues. In DNA form, the CDR3 reads TGTGCCAGCAGCCCCAGGTATTTGGAGCCCCAGCATTTT. This translates into CASSPRYLEPQHF.

The chain uses TRBV4-1 and TRBJ2-2; D gene unclear. Trimming took 0 bases from V and 0 from J, leaving 8 bases between them. Germline V gene lookup returns CDR1 MGHRA and CDR2 YSYEKL. The CDR3 has 16 amino acids. Written as DNA, the CDR3 is TGCGCCAGCAGCCAAGAGGGCACCGCGAACACCGGGGAGCTGTTTTTT. It specifies CASSQEGTANTGELFF.

This chain joins TRBV6-6 and TRBJ2-7, with 8 bases lining up with TRBD1. V lost 2 bases, J lost 3 bases, and 3 bases stayed unmatched. Germline V CDR1 and CDR2: MNHNY, SVGAGI (reference sequence). The CDR3 sequence is 14 residues long. The CDR3 nucleotides read TGTGCCAGCAGTTACGGGACAGGTGTCTACGAGCAGTACTTC. Translating it yields CASSYGTGVYEQYF.

The chain joins TRBV5-4 to TRBJ1-5; 12 bases agree with TRBD1. This CDR3 has 14 residues. Per the germline V gene, CDR1 is SGHNT and CDR2 is YYREEE (reference sequence). The J segment lost 8 bases and the V segment lost 5 bases, leaving 5 bases of the junction unmatched. The CDR3 loop reads CASSRDRGQKPQHF. Written as DNA, the CDR3 is TGTGCCAGCAGTAGGGACAGGGGGCAAAAGCCCCAGCATTTT.

A note on this clone: One end of the junction is discordant with germline, which a read error may explain. The chain carries TRBV7-3 and TRBJ2-5, with D possibly TRBD2 on 6 matching bases. Per the germline V gene, CDR1 is SGHTA and CDR2 is FQGTGA. The CDR3 runs to 13 residues. The CDR3 loop reads CASGLGLQGTQYF. The DNA for the CDR3 is TGTGCCAGCGGACTGGGACTTCAAGGGACCCAGTACTTC.

This clone was seen a single time. The chain carries TRBV18 and TRBJ2-7; TRBD1 aligns across 9 bases. V shed 1 base and J 1 base; nucleotides not matched to a gene: 5. The germline gives CDR1 KGHSH, CDR2 LQKENI. CDR3 length: 16 amino acids. This CDR3 is CASSPRGQGNSYEQYF. CDR3 nucleotide sequence: TGTGCCAGCTCACCACGCGGACAGGGGAATTCCTACGAGCAGTACTTC. The complete variable domain, with remaining parts taken from reference TRBV18 and TRBJ2-7, reads NAGVMQNPRHLVRRRGQEARLRCSPMKGHSHVYWYRQLPEEGLKFMVYLQKENIIDESGMPKERFSAEFPKEGPSILRIQQVVRGDSAAYFCASSPRGQGNSYEQYFGPGTRLTVT.

The chain is built from TRBV5-4 and TRBJ1-2; 10 positions agree with TRBD1. Unmatched junction bases numbered 1, after V lost 3 bases and J lost 2 bases. The CDR3 has 14 amino acids. Germline CDR1 and CDR2: SGHNT and YYREEE (reference sequence). The CDR3 nucleotides are TGTGCCAGCAGCTGGGACAGGGGAAACTATGGCTACACCTTC. Residues: CASSWDRGNYGYTF.

The chain has TRBV5-1 and TRBJ2-5, with a possible D match to TRBD2 (5 bases). The germline CDR1 and CDR2 sequences are SGHRS and YFSETQ. V was clipped by 5 bases and J by 5 bases, with 7 bases between them. The CDR3 length is 11 residues. CDR3 nucleotide sequence: TGCGCCAGCAGTCGCGGGGAGACCCAGTACTTC. This encodes CASSRGETQYF. Looking up the rest from reference TRBV5-1 and TRBJ2-5 gives the full variable domain: KAGVTQTPRYLIKTRGQQVTLSCSPISGHRSVSWYQQTPGQGLQFLFEYFSETQRNKGNFPGRFSGRQFSNSRSEMNVSTLELGDSALYLCASSRGETQYFGPGTRLLVL.

The gene calls are TRBV15 and TRBJ2-1; 7 bases are a match to TRBD1. Germline CDR1 reads LNHNV; CDR2 reads YYDKDF (reference sequence). CDR3 length equals 20 residues. V trimming: 4 bases; J trimming: 0 bases; junction bases outside the gene matches: 18. The CDR3 sequence is CATSIHSGTERISSYNEQFF. CDR3 coding DNA: TGTGCCACCAGCATCCATTCCGGGACAGAAAGAATTAGCTCCTACAATGAGCAGTTCTTC.

The V and J genes are TRBV25-1 and TRBJ2-5, with D possibly being TRBD1 (5 bases). Germline CDR1 is MGHDK and CDR2 is SYGVNS. Trimming took off 9 bases at V and 1 base at J, with 12 bases between the two ends. CDR3 length equals 13 residues. The CDR3 bases are TGTGCCAGTACCGGACACGGCCAAGAGACCCAGTACTTC. Residues: CASTGHGQETQYF.

V and J are TRBV7-5 and TRBJ1-1; the table's D gene call, TRBD1, was not cross checked with the DNA. TRBV7-5 is classified as a pseudogene. The CDR3 is 13 residues long. CDR3 region: CARSVQVNTEAFF. The CDR3 nucleotides are TGTGCCAGAAGCGTACAGGTGAACACTGAAGCTTTCTTT.

The J gene is TRBJ2-3, the V gene TRBV4-2; 10 bases line up with TRBD2. J lost 5 bases, V lost 0 bases, and 8 bases had no gene match. Per the germline V gene, CDR1 is LGHNA and CDR2 is YNFKEQ. The CDR3 loop spans 17 amino acids. The CDR3 nucleotides are TGTGCCAGCAGCCAAGACCCAGCGGGGGGGCCAGGAGATACGCAGTATTTT. Its protein is CASSQDPAGGPGDTQYF.

The rearrangement joins TRBV5-1 to TRBJ1-1, with D perhaps TRBD1 (5 bases). Trimming left V 4 bases short and J 4 bases short, with 14 bases between. CDR3 size: 14 residues. CDR1 is SGHRS and CDR2 is YFSETQ in the germline V gene. In DNA form, the CDR3 reads TGCGCCAGCAGCGCAGCCGGGGGGTTCACTGAAGCTTTCTTT. It translates to CASSAAGGFTEAFF.

The V call is TRBV5-6, the J call TRBJ1-1, with 11 nucleotides matching TRBD1. Germline-derived CDR1 and CDR2 are SGHDT and YYEEEE. This CDR3 spans 16 amino acids. V gave up 1 base and J gave up 4 bases; unmatched junction bases: 6. The CDR3 reads CASSLFPGTGGTEAFF. DNA of the CDR3: TGTGCCAGCAGCTTGTTCCCCGGGACAGGGGGCACTGAAGCTTTCTTT.

In this sample, this clone turned up once. This sequence joins TRBV9 and TRBJ2-1; D not resolved. From germline, CDR1 is SGDLS and CDR2 YYNGEE. V shed 3 bases and J shed 0 bases, with 10 bases lying between them. The CDR3 covers 15 residues. The CDR3 spells CASSAAGSSYNEQFF. As DNA, the CDR3 is TGTGCCAGCAGCGCAGCAGGCAGCTCCTACAATGAGCAGTTCTTC.

The chain has TRBV5-1 and TRBJ1-4; unclear D gene. Per the germline V gene, CDR1 is SGHRS and CDR2 is YFSETQ. Trimming cost V 3 bases and J 5 bases, with 2 bases left between them. The CDR3 is 11 amino acids. The DNA of the CDR3 is TGCGCCAGCAGCTCAAATGAAAAACTGTTTTTT. Its translation: CASSSNEKLFF.

The chain links TRBV29-1 to TRBJ2-3; D is perhaps TRBD1 (5 bases). V lost 0 bases and J 6 bases, leaving 16 bases between the germline ends. CDR3 length: 15 residues. Germline V gene sequence: CDR1 SQVTM, CDR2 ANQGSEA. CDR3 loop: CSVEDLGQGWDTQYF. CDR3 bases: TGCAGCGTTGAAGATCTTGGGCAGGGCTGGGATACGCAGTATTTT.

The V and J genes are TRBV9 and TRBJ2-1; 12 bases line up with TRBD2. Germline assignment: CDR1 SGDLS and CDR2 YYNGEE. This CDR3 contains 16 residues. J lost 7 bases, V lost 0 bases, and 5 bases had no gene match. This chain's CDR3 is CASSVAVTSGRNEQFF. CDR3 DNA sequence: TGTGCCAGCAGCGTAGCAGTGACTAGCGGGAGAAATGAGCAGTTCTTC.

This clone was seen a handful of times. The chain employs TRBV27 and TRBJ2-7; 15 bases line up with TRBD2. Germline V gene lookup returns CDR1 MNHEY and CDR2 SMNVEV (reference sequence). The CDR3 contains 18 residues. Germline trimming cut 5 bases from V and 6 bases from J; bases unmatched to any gene: 14. As DNA, the CDR3 is TGTGCCAGCAGTCCGGGACTAGCGGGGGGTCCGACGAGTGGCGAGCAGTACTTC. Amino acid sequence: CASSPGLAGGPTSGEQYF.

Judged by abundance, this clone is medium-sized. V and J are TRBV6-1 and TRBJ1-6; 7 bases are shared with TRBD1. The CDR3 loop spans 14 amino acids. Germline CDR1 is MNHNS and CDR2 is SASEGT. V lost 7 bases, J lost 8 bases, and 8 bases stayed unmatched. The CDR3 DNA reads TGTGCCAGCACCCCACAGGGGAGTGATTCACCCCTCCACTTT. Protein product: CASTPQGSDSPLHF.

The chain recombines TRBV6-1 with TRBJ2-5; 12 bases align to TRBD2. This CDR3 is built from 15 residues. V was clipped by 2 bases and J by 5 bases; unmatched bases: 3. From germline, CDR1 is MNHNS and CDR2 SASEGT. The CDR3 DNA is TGTGCCAGCAGTGAACTAGCGGGGGGGCGGGAGACCCAGTACTTC. It encodes CASSELAGGRETQYF.

V and J are TRBV4-2 and TRBJ2-1; 8 nucleotides match TRBD2. Trimming removed 0 bases from V and 3 bases from J; junction bases left unmatched: 10. Germline values: CDR1 LGHNA, CDR2 YNFKEQ. The CDR3 extends over 18 amino acids. The CDR3 reads CASSQDQVGLAVYNEQFF. For the CDR3, the DNA is TGTGCCAGCAGCCAAGACCAAGTCGGACTAGCTGTCTACAATGAGCAGTTCTTC.